This T cell receptor (beta chain) emerged from a study of a mutant IDH1 vaccine in newly diagnosed glioma (dated by TCRdb to about 2021). About the investigation overall: Patients received eight vaccinations in weeks 1, 3, 5, 7, 11, 15, 19 and 23, corresponding to visits V03 through V10. Vaccination started 4-6 weeks after radiotherapy alone, or was given together with temozolomide cycles in the groups whose treatment included chemotherapy. Of the 25 to 40 patients who were treated, 62.5% were male and approximately 40% were female, and the mean age was about 40 years. Before enrollment, most patients had been given radiochemotherapy with temozolomide as standard therapy, while the rest had received either radiotherapy alone or temozolomide alone. Six visits were used for peripheral blood collection: V03 (baseline), V05, V07, V10, V12 and V13. Longitudinal TCRB deep sequencing was done for 25 treated patients, wherever samples were available for exploratory analyses.

To prepare the library, the immunoSEQ multiplex PCR assay was applied. Rearranged TCR beta chain sequences were amplified using the hsTCRB Kit according to the manufacturer's protocol. An Illumina MiSeq was used to sequence the TCRB libraries. The paper's processing steps were these. The kit vendor's proprietary platform handled demultiplexing, trimming and gene mapping. As stored in TCRdb, this immuneACCESS dataset retains in-frame rearrangements with V and J assigned. A fraction of the clones does not appear; measured against another copy, unresolved V genes explain less than half of the discrepancy, and the remainder lacks a known reason. That table supplies the V and J calls and clone size; D and trimming were determined from the DNA. The sample table records more than 50,000 clones; around 91% of these occur just once. Around 2% of the sample lies in the top ten. For this clone: This clone's antigen is unknown. No base quality information exists; no much larger clone differs at one position.

Taken with the paper, the label for time point translates to: week 11, during vaccination. Each vaccine dose, consisting of 300 ug of a 20-mer mutant IDH1 peptide in Montanide, was administered subcutaneously with topical imiquimod. The donors had newly diagnosed IDH1-mutant astrocytomas of WHO grade 3 or 4 that showed loss of nuclear ATRX. The samples were drawn from NOA16, a multicentre, single-arm, open-label phase I trial in Germany that tested a mutant IDH1 peptide vaccine in humans for the first time. The DNeasy Blood and Tissue Kit was used to extract genomic DNA from EDTA blood for TCRB sequencing. Findings and caveats that apply to the study as a whole: The authors stated that sample limitations prevented analyses of patient blood samples from being reproduced. PBMC samples for TCRB deep sequencing were selected based on availability. No apparent relationship was observed between pseudoprogression and alterations in the top peripheral T cell clonotypes detected by TCRB sequencing. Vaccine-induced immune responses across multiple MHC alleles were detected in approximately 93% of patients.

The CDR3 holds 15 amino acids from the cysteine to the phenylalanine. CDR3 DNA is the only sequence kept; it has 45 bases, read in frame from the first base. V trim: 6 bases; J trim: 7 bases; unmatched bases: 7. As encoded in the germline V gene, CDR1 is MRHNA while CDR2 is SNTAGT. The V and J genes are TRBV6-4 and TRBJ2-1, with 12 bases aligning to TRBD2. The sequenced sample was PBMCs, obtained from a glioma patient whose treatment included an IDH1 peptide vaccine. The source is a man aged 35 to 55 with glioma. The CDR3 reads as follows: CASSRLAGVYNEQFF. In nucleotides, the sequence is TGTGCCAGCAGCCGACTAGCGGGAGTTTATAATGAGCAGTTCTTC.